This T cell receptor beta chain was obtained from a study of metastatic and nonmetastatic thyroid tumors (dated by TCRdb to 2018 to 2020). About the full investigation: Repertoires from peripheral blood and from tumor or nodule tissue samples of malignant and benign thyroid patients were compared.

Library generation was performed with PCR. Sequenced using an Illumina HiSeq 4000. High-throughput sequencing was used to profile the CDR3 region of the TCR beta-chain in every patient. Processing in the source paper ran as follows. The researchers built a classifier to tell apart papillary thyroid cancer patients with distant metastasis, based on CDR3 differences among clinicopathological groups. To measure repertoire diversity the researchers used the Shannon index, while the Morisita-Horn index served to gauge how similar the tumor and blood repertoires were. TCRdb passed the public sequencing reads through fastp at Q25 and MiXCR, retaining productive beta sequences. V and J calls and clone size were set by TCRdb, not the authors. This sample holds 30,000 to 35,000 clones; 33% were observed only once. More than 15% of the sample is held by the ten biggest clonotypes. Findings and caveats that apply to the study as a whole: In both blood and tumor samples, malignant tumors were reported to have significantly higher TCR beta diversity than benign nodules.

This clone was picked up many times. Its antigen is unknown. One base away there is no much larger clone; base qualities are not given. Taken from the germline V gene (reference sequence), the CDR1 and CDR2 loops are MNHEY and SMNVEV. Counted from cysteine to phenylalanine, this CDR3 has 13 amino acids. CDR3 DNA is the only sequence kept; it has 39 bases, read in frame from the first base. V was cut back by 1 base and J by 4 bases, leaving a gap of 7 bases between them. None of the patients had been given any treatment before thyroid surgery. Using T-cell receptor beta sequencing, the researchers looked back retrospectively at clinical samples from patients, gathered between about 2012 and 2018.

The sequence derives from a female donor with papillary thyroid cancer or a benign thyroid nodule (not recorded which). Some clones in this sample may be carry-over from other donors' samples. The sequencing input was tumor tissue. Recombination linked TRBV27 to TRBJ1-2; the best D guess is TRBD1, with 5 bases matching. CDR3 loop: CASSLLGTYGYTF. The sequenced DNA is TGTGCCAGCAGTTTATTAGGGACCTATGGCTACACCTTC.